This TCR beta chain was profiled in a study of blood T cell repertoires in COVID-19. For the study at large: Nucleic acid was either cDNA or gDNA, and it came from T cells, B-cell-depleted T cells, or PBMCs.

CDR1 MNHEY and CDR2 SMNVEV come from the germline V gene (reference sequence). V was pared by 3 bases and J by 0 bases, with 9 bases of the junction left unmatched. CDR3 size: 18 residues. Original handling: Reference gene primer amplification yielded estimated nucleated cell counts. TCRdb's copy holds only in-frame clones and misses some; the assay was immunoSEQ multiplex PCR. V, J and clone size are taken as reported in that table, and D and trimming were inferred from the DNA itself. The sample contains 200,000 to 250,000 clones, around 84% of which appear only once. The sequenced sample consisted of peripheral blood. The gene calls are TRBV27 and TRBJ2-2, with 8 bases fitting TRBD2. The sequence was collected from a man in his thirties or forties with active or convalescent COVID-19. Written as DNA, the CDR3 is TGTGCCAGCAGTTTCGCCTCCCTACTAGCGGCGAACACCGGGGAGCTGTTTTTT. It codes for CASSFASLLAANTGELFF.